This T cell receptor beta chain was captured by sequencing in a study of human T cells and chemical hapten exposure. Study overall: Read at 6 days, the patch tests placed 0.01% DPC on the upper back. Patients, chiefly female, had alopecia areata, totalis or universalis.

Trimming took 5 bases from V and 2 from J, leaving 12 bases between them. CDR1 is SNHLY, CDR2 FYNNEI, per germline. The CDR3 has 14 residues. Noted time point: patch test 3, about 24 weeks after DPC sensitization. Treatment reported: therapeutic diphenylcyclopropenone sensitization with weekly scalp DPC. Unique molecular identifiers were affixed to discrete cDNA molecules within the library. From the RACE reads, TCRdb called clonotypes with MiXCR, one entry per CDR3 protein. The data hold tens of thousands of distinct CDR3 sequences, with more than 9.5% observed a single time. V is TRBV2 and J is TRBJ2-5; tentative D call: TRBD2 (6 bases). The source material was whole blood, sampled in connection with sensitization to the hapten diphenylcyclopropenone (DPC). This TCR came from a woman aged 45 to 65 with alopecia areata. Some clones in this sample may be carry-over from other donors' samples. CDR3 protein: CASSRDSAQETQYF. DNA for the CDR3: TGTGCCAGCAGTCGGGACTCCGCTCAAGAGACCCAGTACTTC.